A single sample gave rise to the 9 T cell receptor beta chains below, sequenced in a study of siplizumab effects on memory and regulatory T cells. Data came from immunoSEQ multiplex PCR; TCRdb stores just in-frame clones and leaves some out. Of some 97,000 clones in the sample, about 94% are singletons; the top ten hold 1% to 1.5%. Sample: non-Treg CD4+ T cells sorted from blood. These receptors originate from a human donor in good health.

This chain uses TRBV6-1 with TRBJ2-2; D is unclear. Trimming left V 4 bases short and J 4 bases short, with 19 bases between. Germline CDR1 MNHNS, CDR2 SASEGT. The CDR3 is 17 amino acids. The CDR3 sequence is CASSAEPAVTSTGELFF. The CDR3 DNA is TGTGCCAGCAGTGCTGAGCCGGCCGTCACGTCCACCGGGGAGCTGTTTTTT.

The chain couples TRBV10-1 to TRBJ2-1; tentatively, D is TRBD2 (5 bases). Trimming cost V 0 bases and J 9 bases, with 9 bases left between them. CDR1 WNHNN and CDR2 SYGVQD come from the germline V gene (reference sequence). The CDR3 covers 13 residues. CDR3 sequence reads: CASSESKRGEQFF. The DNA for the CDR3 is TGCGCCAGCAGTGAGTCGAAACGGGGTGAGCAGTTCTTC.

CDR3 nucleotides: TGTGCCAGCAGCTTGAGGGGGGTCGGGGCAAGCTCCTACAATGAGCAGTTCTTC. Translated: CASSLRGVGASSYNEQFF. This sequence joins TRBV7-2 and TRBJ2-1; D tentatively reads TRBD1 or TRBD2 (6 bases each). The V and J ends lost 3 bases and 0 bases respectively, with 18 bases between them. Germline V lookup: CDR1 SGHTA, CDR2 FQGNSA. The CDR3 runs to 18 residues.

This chain joins TRBV7-3 and TRBJ2-1; unclear D gene. V lost 4 bases and J 9 bases, leaving 7 bases between the germline ends. Germline V CDR1 and CDR2: SGHTA, FQGTGA. The CDR3 consists of 11 residues. Here the CDR3 reads CASSSTTEQFF. CDR3 nucleotide sequence: TGTGCCAGCAGCTCCACTACTGAGCAGTTCTTC.

The chain is built from TRBV28 and TRBJ1-5; unclear D gene. V lost 6 bases and J lost 7, with 13 bases in between. Germline lookup yields CDR1 MDHEN and CDR2 SYDVKM. This CDR3 contains 13 residues. The CDR3 nucleotides are TGTGCCAGCAGGAAACGTGAGTTCCAGCCCCAGCATTTT. Its protein is CASRKREFQPQHF.

This chain connects TRBV14 to TRBJ2-1; maybe TRBD1 (6 bases). Germline CDR1 and CDR2: SGHDN and FVKESK. CDR3 length: 14 amino acids. Trimming removed 5 bases from V and 4 bases from J, with 12 bases in between. The CDR3 nucleotides read TGTGCCAGCAGCTTTCAGGGGCGGTACAATGAGCAGTTCTTC. Its translation: CASSFQGRYNEQFF.

The V and J genes are TRBV5-6 and TRBJ1-1; the D is unclear. With 2 bases removed from V and 1 base from J, the gap between germline ends came to 6 bases. The CDR3 covers 13 residues. Germline CDR1 and CDR2: SGHDT and YYEEEE. Here the CDR3 DNA reads TGTGCCAGCAGCTTACTGGCGAACACTGAAGCTTTCTTT. This encodes CASSLLANTEAFF.

The rearrangement uses TRBV28 and TRBJ1-2; D unclear. CDR1 MDHEN and CDR2 SYDVKM come from the germline V gene. V was cut by 8 bases and J by 8 bases, with 15 bases left in between. The CDR3 runs to 12 residues. CDR3 sequence: CASSATVGGYTF. CDR3 nucleotides: TGTGCCAGCTCAGCCACTGTGGGAGGCTACACCTTC.

J is TRBJ2-3 and V is TRBV28; weak D call: TRBD2 (6 bases). The CDR3 covers 18 residues. Germline V CDR1 and CDR2: MDHEN, SYDVKM. V lost 0 bases and J lost 0, with 16 bases in between. This CDR3 reads CASSLWAGPRGSTDTQYF. The CDR3 coding sequence is TGTGCCAGCAGTTTATGGGCAGGACCCCGGGGGAGCACAGATACGCAGTATTTT.